These 5 T cell receptor beta chains came from one sample sequenced in a study of blood T cells in healthy people across ages (dated by TCRdb to the mid-2010s). Libraries were built with 5' RACE. Instrument used: Illumina HiSeq 2500. A second PCR of about 7 to 12 cycles was run with a J-beta primer mix and a sample-barcoded 5' primer. TCRdb ran its own pipeline on the public reads, namely fastp trimming at Q25 and MiXCR clone calling, and kept in-frame beta chains. Every CDR3 protein is listed once, alongside the most common genes and DNA of its rows. Across this sample there are under 850,000 distinct CDR3 sequences, with roughly 34% seen only once. The ten largest clones represent about an eighth of the sample. The source material was blood. All receptors come from a man between 18 and 35 years old in good health.

The genes are TRBV6-5 and TRBJ1-1; D possibly corresponds to TRBD1 (6 bases). Germline CDR1 is MNHEY and CDR2 is SVGAGI. Trimming cost V 4 bases and J 10 bases, with 10 bases left between them. The CDR3 is 11 residues long. The CDR3: CASSFRGGAFF. The CDR3 DNA is TGTGCCAGCAGTTTCAGGGGTGGAGCTTTCTTT.

This clonotype was seen ten or more times. This rearrangement joins TRBV20-1 to TRBJ2-1; TRBD2 matches 8 bases. Looked up from germline, CDR1 is DFQATT and CDR2 is SNEGSKA (reference sequence). This CDR3 spans 15 amino acids. Trimming took 6 bases from V and 7 from J; bases not matched to a gene: 14. The CDR3 DNA reads TGCAGTGCCCCTCAACTAGCGTCGGGAGGGAATGAGCAGTTCTTC. Amino acid sequence: CSAPQLASGGNEQFF.

The chain recombines TRBV7-3 with TRBJ1-1, with D unclear. CDR3 length equals 15 residues. Per germline, CDR1 SGHTA and CDR2 FQGTGA. Trimming shortened V by 5 bases and J by 1 base, and 14 bases separated the two germline ends. Here the CDR3 DNA reads TGTGCCAGCAGCCGAACTGGTATCTCGAACACTGAAGCTTTCTTT. Translation gives CASSRTGISNTEAFF.

The CDR3 protein is CATSEYNTNQETQYF. CDR3 in DNA: TGTGCCACCAGTGAGTACAACACAAATCAAGAGACCCAGTACTTC. The rearrangement joins TRBV24-1 to TRBJ2-5, with D unresolved. Germline loops: CDR1 KGHDR, CDR2 SFDVKD. V shed 4 bases and J shed 2 bases, with 13 bases lying between them. The length of the CDR3 is 15 residues.

Comment on this clonotype: The junction differs from germline at one of its ends, possibly a read error. The J gene is TRBJ2-4, the V gene TRBV6-2 or TRBV6-3; no clear D gene. The CDR3 extends over 15 amino acids. In germline, CDR1 is MNHEY, CDR2 SVGEGT. CDR3 in DNA: TGTGCCAGCAGTCCGATAGACGGAGCCAAAAACAGTCAGTACTTC. This encodes CASSPIDGAKNSQYF.